Described below is a single T cell receptor (beta chain) sequence and its context. The authors' processing: Estimation of nucleated cell counts was performed using reference gene primer amplification. Using immunoSEQ multiplex PCR, the repertoire was profiled, and TCRdb retains in-frame clones only, with some absent. D and trimming were read from the DNA, whereas the V and J calls and clone size are those reported in that table. The repertoire includes 200,000 to 300,000 clones, approximately 82% of them detected once, and 3.4% sits in the top ten. The record originates from a study of blood T cell repertoires in COVID-19. The CDR3 totals 16 residues. V shed 5 bases and J 0 bases; nucleotides not matched to a gene: 10.

Sequences were obtained from peripheral blood. The chain employs TRBV5-3 and TRBJ2-7, with 8 nucleotides matching TRBD1. TRBV5-3 is an open reading frame whose function is uncertain. This sequence originates from a young woman with acute or convalescent COVID-19. The CDR3 DNA follows: TGTGCCAGAAGTTTGACAGGGGTTTCCCCCTCCTACGAGCAGTACTTC. Translated, it gives CARSLTGVSPSYEQYF.